This entry is about one T cell receptor beta chain. Data came from immunoSEQ multiplex PCR; TCRdb stores just in-frame clones and leaves some out. The sample holds approximately 53,000 clones, around 90% seen once. This sample stems from a study of T cell changes during pregnancy in multiple sclerosis. V was clipped by 3 bases and J by 6 bases, with 13 bases between them. Germline CDR1 and CDR2: SGHDT and YYEEEE. The CDR3 has 14 residues. This chain links TRBV5-6 with TRBJ1-5; possible D gene TRBD1, 6 bases. This clonotype originated in a female donor in good health, enrolled as a control in a pregnancy study. The specimen was peripheral blood, collected after pregnancy. Here the CDR3 reads CASSSPGEGQPQHF. The CDR3 DNA sequence: TGTGCCAGCAGCTCCCCAGGGGAAGGTCAGCCCCAGCATTTT.